This TCR beta chain was observed in a study of CD8+ T cells in alopecia areata. Extracted from the samples, RNA was reverse transcribed into cDNA to serve as the sequencing template. Profiled with immunoSEQ multiplex PCR; TCRdb holds only in-frame clones, not every one. Of about 290,000 clones listed, 55% to 70% are singletons. Treatment denoted: oral pan-JAK inhibitor, 5-10 mg twice daily. Peripheral blood, together with lesional scalp punch biopsies, was collected from alopecia areata patients. Deletions cut 1 base from V and 3 bases from J, with 13 bases between. The CDR3 contains 14 residues. The germline gives CDR1 SQVTM, CDR2 ANQGSEA.

The source material was CD4+ T cells sorted from blood, sampled at week 24, from a patient treated with tofacitinib. The V gene is TRBV29-1, the J gene TRBJ2-7; a weak D match, TRBD1 (6 bases). This TCR derives from a human donor with alopecia areata. The DNA of the CDR3 is TGCAGCGTTGAAGGCGGACAGCTGCTCTACGAGCAGTACTTC. Translating it yields CSVEGGQLLYEQYF.